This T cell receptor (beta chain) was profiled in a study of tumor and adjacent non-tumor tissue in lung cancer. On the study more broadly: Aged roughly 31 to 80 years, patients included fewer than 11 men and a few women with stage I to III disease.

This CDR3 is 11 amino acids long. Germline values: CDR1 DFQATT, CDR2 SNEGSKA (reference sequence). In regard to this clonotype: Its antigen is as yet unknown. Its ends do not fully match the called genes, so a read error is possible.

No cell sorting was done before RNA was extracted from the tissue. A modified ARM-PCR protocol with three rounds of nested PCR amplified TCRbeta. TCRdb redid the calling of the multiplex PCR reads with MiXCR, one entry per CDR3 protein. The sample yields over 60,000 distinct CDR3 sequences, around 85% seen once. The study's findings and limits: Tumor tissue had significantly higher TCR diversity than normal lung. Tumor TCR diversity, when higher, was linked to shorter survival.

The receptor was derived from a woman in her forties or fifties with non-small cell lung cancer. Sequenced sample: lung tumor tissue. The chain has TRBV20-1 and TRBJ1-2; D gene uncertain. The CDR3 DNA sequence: TGCAGTGCTAGATACGATCTATGGCTACACTTC. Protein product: CSARYDLWLHF.